The 25 T cell receptor beta chains below all came from one sample that was sequenced in a study of blood T cell repertoires in COVID-19. Here immunoSEQ multiplex PCR was the method, and the copy in TCRdb shows in-frame clones only, minus some. The sample includes 350,000 or so clones, almost 90% of them seen just once. Sequenced input: PBMCs or T cells enriched from blood (not recorded which). Source of these receptors: a woman in her thirties who had been exposed to COVID-19.

The CDR3 here is CASSSGQFPYEQYF. CDR3 coding DNA: TGCGCCAGCAGCTCGGGACAGTTTCCCTACGAGCAGTACTTC. The rearrangement joins TRBV5-1 to TRBJ2-7, with 7 bases identical to TRBD1. With 3 bases clipped from V and 2 bases from J, the junction kept 5 bases outside the gene matches. CDR1 SGHRS and CDR2 YFSETQ come from the germline V gene. The CDR3 spans 14 residues.

The rearrangement uses TRBV2 and TRBJ2-6; D uncertain. Trimming removed 7 bases at V and 4 bases at J, with 8 bases between. CDR3 length equals 13 residues. Germline assignment: CDR1 SNHLY and CDR2 FYNNEI. CDR3 region: CASIVSGANVLTF. The CDR3 nucleotides read TGTGCCAGCATAGTTTCCGGGGCCAACGTCCTGACTTTC.

This clone showed up just once. The chain joins TRBV28 to TRBJ1-5, with no clear D. Trimming cost V 8 bases and J 2 bases, with 16 bases left between them. The CDR3 has 15 amino acids. Germline loops: CDR1 MDHEN, CDR2 SYDVKM. The CDR3 sequence: CASALPEEGNQPQHF. In DNA, the CDR3 is TGTGCCAGCGCTCTCCCGGAGGAGGGCAATCAGCCCCAGCATTTT.

The genes are TRBV29-1 and TRBJ1-1, with D possibly being TRBD1 (5 bases). The V end lost 7 bases, the J end lost 1 base, and 19 bases lay between the germline ends. The CDR3 sequence is 15 residues long. Germline V CDR1 and CDR2: SQVTM, ANQGSEA. CDR3 residues: CSAPAGGERNTEAFF. The CDR3 nucleotides are TGCAGCGCCCCGGCGGGGGGGGAAAGGAACACTGAAGCTTTCTTT.

The chain uses TRBV3-1 (or the pseudogene TRBV3-2) and TRBJ1-1; the D gene is possibly TRBD1 (5 bases). V shed 2 bases and J shed 1 base, with 14 bases lying between them. From germline, CDR1 is LGHDT and CDR2 YNNKEL (reference sequence). The CDR3 extends over 16 amino acids. Written as DNA, the CDR3 is TGTGCCAGCAGCCAAAACGTTGGGGCAGGGAACACTGAAGCTTTCTTT. Translating it yields CASSQNVGAGNTEAFF.

The CDR3 sequence: CASSPWGLYEQYF. The CDR3 DNA is TGTGCCAGCAGCCCGTGGGGCCTCTACGAGCAGTACTTC. The genes are TRBV3-1 (or the pseudogene TRBV3-2) and TRBJ2-7; perhaps TRBD1 as D (5 bases). Germline-derived CDR1 and CDR2 are LGHDT and YNNKEL (reference sequence). Trimming left V 4 bases short and J 3 bases short, with 10 bases between. This CDR3 spans 13 amino acids.

The chain has TRBV19 and TRBJ1-1, with D possibly being TRBD1 (6 bases). V was trimmed by 1 base and J by 11 bases, leaving 17 bases between them. The CDR3 length is 14 residues. From germline, CDR1 is LNHDA and CDR2 SQIVND (reference sequence). The CDR3 loop reads CASSIVAGAQGAFF. CDR3 bases: TGTGCCAGTAGTATAGTGGCAGGAGCCCAGGGGGCTTTCTTT.

CDR3 in DNA: TGTGCCTGGAAGAGGCGAGCGAACACCGGGGAGCTGTTTTTT. Amino acid sequence: CAWKRRANTGELFF. This chain uses TRBV30 with TRBJ2-2; D is unresolved. The CDR3 is 14 amino acids. Germline lookup yields CDR1 GTSNPN and CDR2 SVGIG (reference sequence). Trimming removed 4 bases from V and 0 bases from J, with 9 bases in between. The whole variable domain, remainder taken from reference TRBV30 and TRBJ2-2, is SQTIHQWPATLVQPVGSPLSLECTVEGTSNPNLYWYRQAAGRGLQLLFYSVGIGQISSEVPQNLSASRPQDRQFILSSKKLLLSDSGFYLCAWKRRANTGELFFGEGSRLTVL.

This clone showed up just once. The rearrangement uses TRBV7-9 and TRBJ2-5, with 7 nucleotides matching TRBD1. V lost 7 bases and J lost 5; bases outside the gene matches: 13. Germline V gene sequence: CDR1 SEHNR, CDR2 FQNEAQ (reference sequence). The CDR3 is made up of 15 amino acids. The DNA for the CDR3 is TGTGCCAGCATCCGCCCGGGACCACAGGGGGAGACCCAGTACTTC. It specifies CASIRPGPQGETQYF.

The chain is built from TRBV28 and TRBJ1-5; D is ambiguous. CDR3 length equals 15 residues. Germline values: CDR1 MDHEN, CDR2 SYDVKM. V was shortened by 8 bases and J by 5 bases, with 19 bases between the two germline ends. CDR3 DNA sequence: TGTGCCAGCCTTCCGATGGACGGGGAGGATCAGCCCCAGCATTTT. This gives the protein CASLPMDGEDQPQHF.

The V and J genes are TRBV5-1 and TRBJ2-2; maybe TRBD1 (6 bases). The CDR3 is 14 amino acids. CDR1 is SGHRS, CDR2 YFSETQ, per germline. The V and J ends lost 0 bases and 7 bases respectively, with 10 bases between them. The CDR3 loop reads CASSLETGFGELFF. Written as DNA, the CDR3 is TGCGCCAGCAGCTTGGAAACAGGGTTCGGGGAGCTGTTTTTT.

The chain uses TRBV7-9 and TRBJ2-1, with 8 bases identical to TRBD1. After removal of 11 bases from V and 7 bases from J, the junction contained 4 bases not matched to a gene. CDR3 size: 11 residues. In germline, CDR1 is SEHNR, CDR2 FQNEAQ (reference sequence). The CDR3 here is CADRQGNEQFF. The CDR3 nucleotides are TGTGCCGATAGACAGGGGAATGAGCAGTTCTTC. The full variable domain, with the rest looked up from reference TRBV7-9 and TRBJ2-1, is DTGVSQNPRHKITKRGQNVTFRCDPISEHNRLYWYRQTLGQGPEFLTYFQNEAQLEKSRLLSDRFSAERPKGSFSTLEIQRTEQGDSAMYLCADRQGNEQFFGPGTRLTVL.

The chain is built from TRBV5-5 and TRBJ1-5, with D uncertain. CDR1 is SGHKS, CDR2 YYEKEE, per germline (reference sequence). With 4 bases removed from V and 2 bases from J, the gap between germline ends came to 10 bases. This CDR3 spans 14 amino acids. CDR3 sequence reads: CASSPTRGNQPQHF. The CDR3 DNA is TGTGCCAGCAGCCCCACGAGGGGCAATCAGCCCCAGCATTTT.

This clone showed up just once. The chain links TRBV30 to TRBJ2-7; possibly TRBD1 for D (5 bases). The germline CDR1 and CDR2 sequences are GTSNPN and SVGIG (reference sequence). The CDR3 has 13 amino acids. Between the trimmed V and J ends, which lost 0 bases and 2 bases, there was a span of 8 bases. CDR3: CAWSVQVAYEQYF. CDR3 DNA sequence: TGTGCCTGGAGTGTACAGGTCGCCTACGAGCAGTACTTC.

CDR3 nucleotides: TGCGCCAGCAGCTTCAACAGGGGGGGTGAAGCTTTCTTT. Protein: CASSFNRGGEAFF. V usage is TRBV5-1 and J usage is TRBJ1-1; TRBD1 aligns across 8 bases. Trimming removed 2 bases from V and 7 bases from J; junction bases left unmatched: 4. Per the germline V gene, CDR1 is SGHRS and CDR2 is YFSETQ. The CDR3 is 13 amino acids.

In its sample, this clone was seen once. This chain connects TRBV24-1 to TRBJ2-3, with TRBD1 identical over 11 bases. The trim removed 4 bases at V and 5 bases at J, leaving 7 bases unmatched. This CDR3 comprises 16 residues. Germline V gives CDR1 KGHDR, CDR2 SFDVKD. The CDR3 region has the DNA TGTGCCACCAGTGACTCGGACAGGGGGCGGAGAGATACGCAGTATTTT. Translating gives CATSDSDRGRRDTQYF.

The table lists this clone with a few counts. This chain links TRBV2 with TRBJ2-1, with 7 bases that match TRBD2. The CDR3 totals 13 residues. V lost 7 bases to trimming and J lost 4 bases; unmatched junction nucleotides: 4. Germline CDR1 reads SNHLY; CDR2 reads FYNNEI. The CDR3 coding sequence is TGTGCCAGCACTAGCGGTCCGTACAATGAGCAGTTCTTC. It translates to CASTSGPYNEQFF.

V and J are TRBV3-1 (or the pseudogene TRBV3-2) and TRBJ2-7; the match to TRBD1 covers 9 bases. Looked up from germline, CDR1 is LGHDT and CDR2 is YNNKEL (reference sequence). The CDR3 extends over 17 amino acids. Trimming took 0 bases from V and 1 from J; bases not matched to a gene: 7. CDR3 amino acids: CASSQDRGQGVSYEQYF. In nucleotides, the CDR3 is TGTGCCAGCAGCCAAGACAGGGGACAGGGCGTATCCTACGAGCAGTACTTC.

This chain links TRBV28 with TRBJ2-2; no clear D. The V end was cut by 2 bases, the J end by 7 bases, with 14 bases between. Germline V gene lookup returns CDR1 MDHEN and CDR2 SYDVKM. This CDR3 region has 15 residues. CDR3 sequence (DNA): TGTGCCAGCAGTTTAAGTACTACTGTTCGCGGGGAGCTGTTTTTT. It yields the protein CASSLSTTVRGELFF.

J is TRBJ1-1 and V is TRBV5-1; no firm D call. V was pared by 0 bases and J by 0 bases, with 9 bases between. CDR1 and CDR2 from the germline V gene are SGHRS and YFSETQ. The CDR3 is made up of 15 amino acids. The CDR3 region has the DNA TGCGCCAGCAGCTTGGAGCGGGTAATGAACACTGAAGCTTTCTTT. This sequence encodes CASSLERVMNTEAFF.

This clone was observed a single time. The chain has TRBV19 and TRBJ1-2, with 8 bases that match TRBD1. V lost 5 bases, J lost 3 bases, and 2 bases stayed unmatched. CDR1 is LNHDA and CDR2 is SQIVND in the germline V gene (reference sequence). The CDR3 contains 13 residues. The CDR3 region is CASSGQGDYGYTF. The CDR3 bases are TGTGCCAGTAGTGGACAGGGCGACTATGGCTACACCTTC. Together with reference TRBV19 and TRBJ1-2, the CDR3 gives the full variable domain: DGGITQSPKYLFRKEGQNVTLSCEQNLNHDAMYWYRQDPGQGLRLIYYSQIVNDFQKGDIAEGYSVSREKKESFPLTVTSAQKNPTAFYLCASSGQGDYGYTFGSGTRLTVV.

This clone was counted between two and nine times. The V gene is TRBV11-2, the J gene TRBJ2-7; a weak D match, TRBD1 (5 bases). V lost 5 bases and J lost 5, with 19 bases in between. The V gene's germline CDR1 is SGHAT and CDR2 FQNNGV. The CDR3 sequence is 15 residues long. The CDR3 DNA reads as TGTGCCAGCAGCCCGCTCGCCAGGGCAGGCCACGAGCAGTACTTC. Protein: CASSPLARAGHEQYF.

The count of this clone is one. V is TRBV28 and J is TRBJ2-3; 7 bases agree with TRBD1. Looked up from germline, CDR1 is MDHEN and CDR2 is SYDVKM. This CDR3 has 15 residues. Losses at the gene ends were 5 bases for V and 1 base for J; bases not matched to a gene: 6. CDR3 DNA: TGTGCCAGCAGTCCCGCCGGGACAGGCACAGATACGCAGTATTTT. It is translated as CASSPAGTGTDTQYF.

J is TRBJ1-5 and V is TRBV5-4, with D tentatively TRBD1 (5 bases). Germline-derived CDR1 and CDR2 are SGHNT and YYREEE (reference sequence). Between the trimmed V and J ends, which lost 4 bases and 3 bases, there was a span of 14 bases. The CDR3 is 15 residues long. CDR3 bases: TGTGCCAGCAGCCCGGGTGGAGGGGTCAATCAGCCCCAGCATTTT. It codes for CASSPGGGVNQPQHF.

The chain links TRBV6-2 or TRBV6-3 to TRBJ2-5, with TRBD2 matching over 11 bases. The length of the CDR3 is 15 residues. CDR1 and CDR2 from the germline V gene are MNHEY and SVGEGT. With V trimmed by 6 bases and J by 1 base, 4 bases remained unmatched. CDR3 loop: CASSPLAGVQETQYF. CDR3 in DNA: TGTGCCAGCAGCCCACTAGCGGGGGTCCAAGAGACCCAGTACTTC.